The rows below give T cell receptor beta chains drawn from one sample of a study of blood T cell repertoires in COVID-19. Assay used: immunoSEQ multiplex PCR; TCRdb lists only in-frame clones, some missing. The sample contains a few hundred thousand clones, roughly 84% of which appear only once. Sequencing was done on a sample of peripheral blood. The receptors were sampled from a man in his forties with active or convalescent COVID-19. The CDR3 runs from the conserved cysteine through the conserved F or W. The D gene is left open where the match is weak. The size field is filled for only some rows; it gives once, few, many or a size class.

size,J,V,D,DNA,CDR3
-,TRBJ2-1,TRBV7-3,TRBD1,TGTGCCAGCAGCTTAGGACAGGGGGCCAATGAGCAGTTCTTC,CASSLGQGANEQFF
-,TRBJ1-1,TRBV7-9,-,TGTGCCAGCAGCCAGATGCCCACTGAAGCTTTCTTT,CASSQMPTEAFF
-,TRBJ2-5,TRBV28,-,TGTGCCAGCAGCTTTACAGGGACCCAAGAGACCCAGTACTTC,CASSFTGTQETQYF
once,TRBJ2-1,TRBV28,-,TGTGCCAGCAGTTTAGGTCCTAGCTCCTACAATGAGCAGTTCTTC,CASSLGPSSYNEQFF
-,TRBJ2-7,TRBV7-9,-,TGTGCCAGCAGCTTCTACAGTGAGCAGTACTTC,CASSFYSEQYF
-,TRBJ2-2,TRBV6-5,-,TGTGCCAGCACATGGGCGGGGCAGAACACCGGGGAGCTGTTTTTT,CASTWAGQNTGELFF
-,TRBJ1-1,TRBV5-3,-,TGTGCCAGAAGCTTGGAATTTAGTGGGAGGGGCACTGAAGCTTTCTTT,CARSLEFSGRGTEAFF
-,TRBJ2-1,TRBV27,TRBD1,TGTGCCAGCAGTTTTCACGGGACAGGGTCGCCGTTCTTC,CASSFHGTGSPFF
once,TRBJ2-4,TRBV9,-,TGTGCCAGCAGTTTTAGACAGGACAGGGAGGGAAACATTCAGTACTTC,CASSFRQDREGNIQYF
-,TRBJ1-5,TRBV4-2,-,TGTGCCAGCAGCCCATCAAAGCAGGGTTCAGGGCCCCAGCATTTT,CASSPSKQGSGPQHF
-,TRBJ1-2,TRBV5-1,-,TGCGCCAGCAGCGCAGCAGGGGAACCCTATGGCTACACCTTC,CASSAAGEPYGYTF
-,TRBJ1-5,TRBV12-3/TRBV12-4,TRBD1,TGTGCCAGCAGTCCGGACAGGGATCAGCCCCAGCATTTT,CASSPDRDQPQHF
-,TRBJ1-5,TRBV19,-,TGTGCCAGTAGTATAAATTTCAGGGGTGATAGCAATCAGCCCCAGCATTTT,CASSINFRGDSNQPQHF
-,TRBJ1-1,TRBV6-5,TRBD1,TGTGCCAGCAGTAGGGGGCTAAACACTGAAGCTTTCTTT,CASSRGLNTEAFF
-,TRBJ1-1,TRBV6-1,-,TGTGCCAGCAGTGAAACGATGACAGACGCAATGAACACTGAAGCTTTCTTT,CASSETMTDAMNTEAFF
-,TRBJ1-1,TRBV19,TRBD1,TGTGCCAGTAGTAGGATGGGACAGGGGTTTAACACTGAAGCTTTCTTT,CASSRMGQGFNTEAFF
once,TRBJ2-1,TRBV27,TRBD2,TGTGCCAGCACGACCTCTAGCGGGAGTAGGAATGAGCAGTTCTTC,CASTTSSGSRNEQFF
-,TRBJ1-2,TRBV20-1,-,TGCAGTGCTAGAGACCTACGCGGCTACACCTTC,CSARDLRGYTF
-,TRBJ2-1,TRBV6-4,TRBD2,TGTGCCAGCAGGATAATAGCGGGAGGGCCCAATGAGCAGTTCTTC,CASRIIAGGPNEQFF
-,TRBJ1-2,TRBV4-1,TRBD1,TGCGCCAGCAGCCCCTGGACAGGGTCCGACTATGGCTACACCTTC,CASSPWTGSDYGYTF
-,TRBJ1-1,TRBV4-1,-,TGCGCCAGCAGCCAAGAGGTCCGGGTTTCGAACACTGAAGCTTTCTTT,CASSQEVRVSNTEAFF
-,TRBJ1-3,TRBV24-1,-,TGTGCCACCAGTGATCTGCCTCCTCACGGCTCTGGAAACACCATATATTTT,CATSDLPPHGSGNTIYF
-,TRBJ1-1,TRBV27,TRBD1,TGTGCCAGCAGAAGGACAGGGGGGACTTTGAACACTGAAGCTTTCTTT,CASRRTGGTLNTEAFF
-,TRBJ1-1,TRBV11-2,-,TGTGCCAGCAGCGTTACAGGGAACACTGAAGCTTTCTTT,CASSVTGNTEAFF
-,TRBJ1-2,TRBV5-1,TRBD1,TGCGCCAGCAGCCCTGTCACCCAGGGGGACTATGGCTACACCTTC,CASSPVTQGDYGYTF
once,TRBJ1-1,TRBV5-4,-,TGTGCCAGCAGCTTGGTACTGGGCAGGGACACTGAAGCTTTCTTT,CASSLVLGRDTEAFF
-,TRBJ1-1,TRBV3-1/TRBV3-2,-,TGTGCCAGCAGCCTCGCCGACAGAAAGAACACTGAAGCTTTCTTT,CASSLADRKNTEAFF
-,TRBJ2-1,TRBV7-9,TRBD1,TGTGCCAGCAGCTTGGACAGGGGCAGTGGTAGTGAGCAGTTCTTC,CASSLDRGSGSEQFF
-,TRBJ2-4,TRBV18,TRBD1,TGTGCCAGCTCCTCGGGACAGCTAGCCAAAAACATTCAGTACTTC,CASSSGQLAKNIQYF
-,TRBJ1-5,TRBV3-1/TRBV3-2,-,TGTGCCAGCGCGAAACAGGGCAATCAGCCCCAGCATTTT,CASAKQGNQPQHF
-,TRBJ1-1,TRBV18,TRBD1,TGTGCCAGCTCAATTACAGGGGCCGGAGCGAACACTGAAGCTTTCTTT,CASSITGAGANTEAFF
-,TRBJ1-2,TRBV5-4,-,TGTGCCATCGAAATACAGGGTGGCTACACCTTC,CAIEIQGGYTF
once,TRBJ2-2,TRBV20-1,TRBD2,TGCAGTGCTAGTCGCCCGGGACTAGCAGGCACCGGGGAGCTGTTTTTT,CSASRPGLAGTGELFF
-,TRBJ1-5,TRBV14,TRBD1,TGTGCCAGCAGCCAAGATCTTGGGACAGGGAGCTTTTATAGCAATCAGCCCCAGCATTTT,CASSQDLGTGSFYSNQPQHF
once,TRBJ1-1,TRBV15,TRBD1,TGTGCCACCAGCCTCCGGACAGGGCACGGGACTGAAGCTTTCTTT,CATSLRTGHGTEAFF
-,TRBJ2-7,TRBV10-3,-,TGTGCCATCAGTGACAACTCCTACGAGCAGTACTTC,CAISDNSYEQYF
-,TRBJ1-1,TRBV5-1,-,TGCGCTAGCAGCTTGTGGCAGGGGCCTCGGGAAGCTTTCTTT,CASSLWQGPREAFF
few,TRBJ2-7,TRBV28,TRBD1,TGTGCCAGCAGTCAGGACAGGGTTCAGGGCTACGAGCAGTACTTC,CASSQDRVQGYEQYF
-,TRBJ1-4,TRBV27,-,TGTGCCAGCAGTTTACGAGGGTTACTTAATGAAAAACTGTTTTTT,CASSLRGLLNEKLFF
-,TRBJ1-4,TRBV18,TRBD1,TGTGCCAGCTCACCTTTAACCGGGACAGCTAATGAAAAACTGTTTTTT,CASSPLTGTANEKLFF
few,TRBJ2-7,TRBV6-4,TRBD2,TGTGCCAGCAGTGACCCCGGGACTAGATCTTTCAGGCAGTACTTC,CASSDPGTRSFRQYF
-,TRBJ1-3,TRBV30,-,TGTGCCTGGAGTGTGGCACCGACTGGAAACACCATATATTTT,CAWSVAPTGNTIYF